This record concerns one T cell receptor beta chain sequence. The data are from a study of CD8 T cells in Susac syndrome. Roughly 0.5 to 1 ug RNA was reverse transcribed with random hexamers. An immunoSEQ multiplex PCR amplified TCR beta CDR3 over 54 Vbeta and 13 Jbeta. TCRdb reanalysed the immunoSEQ multiplex PCR reads using MiXCR and keeps one entry per CDR3 protein. The sample comprises about 120,000 distinct CDR3 sequences, less than 95% of which are singletons, and more than 0.09% rests with the top ten. Negative isolation was applied to CD8+ and CD4+ T cells, and FACS enrichment was applied to TEMRA cells. The junction had 7 bases not matched to a gene; V was cut back by 4 bases and J by 6 bases. This CDR3 has 13 residues. Looked up from germline, CDR1 is SGHDT and CDR2 is YYEEEE.

This chain connects TRBV5-6 to TRBJ2-7; 7 positions agree with TRBD1. The material sequenced was CD4+ T cells from PBMCs. The clonotype comes from a human donor in good health. The CDR3 protein is CASSPGQLSEQYF. CDR3 sequence (DNA): TGTGCCAGCAGCCCGGGACAGCTCAGCGAGCAGTACTTC.